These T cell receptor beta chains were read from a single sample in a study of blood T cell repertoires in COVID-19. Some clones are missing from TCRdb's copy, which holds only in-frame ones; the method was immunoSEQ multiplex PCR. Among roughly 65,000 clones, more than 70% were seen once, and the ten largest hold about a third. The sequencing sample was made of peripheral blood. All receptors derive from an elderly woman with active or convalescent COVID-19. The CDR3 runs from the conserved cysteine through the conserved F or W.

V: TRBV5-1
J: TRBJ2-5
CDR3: CASSITGTSTETQYF

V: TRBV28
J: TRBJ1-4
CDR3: CASSGTGGSYEKLFF

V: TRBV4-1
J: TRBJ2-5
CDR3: CASSPDQETQYF

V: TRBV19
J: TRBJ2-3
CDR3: CASSIKQGLHTQYF

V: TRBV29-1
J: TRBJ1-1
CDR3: CSYGERNTEAFF

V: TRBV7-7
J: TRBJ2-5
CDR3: CASTRTGGEETQYF

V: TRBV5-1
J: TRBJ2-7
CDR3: CASSPTTGSEQYF

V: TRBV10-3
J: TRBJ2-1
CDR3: CAISDPGVGGGRGEQFF

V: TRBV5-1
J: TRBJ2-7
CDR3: CASSLGDSSYEQYF

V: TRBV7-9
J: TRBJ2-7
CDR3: CASSGDSPSEQYF

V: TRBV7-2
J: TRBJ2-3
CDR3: CASSRQARGADTQYF

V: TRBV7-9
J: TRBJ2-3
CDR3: CASSSRGVPLDTQYF

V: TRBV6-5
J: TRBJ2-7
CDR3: CASRRNRASYEQYF

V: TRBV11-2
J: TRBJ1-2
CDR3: CASSLEADGYTF

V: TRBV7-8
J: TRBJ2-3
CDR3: CASSSLPSGSLSTDTQYF

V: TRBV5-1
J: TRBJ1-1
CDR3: CASSKRQENMNTEAFF

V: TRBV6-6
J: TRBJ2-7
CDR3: CASRGGQGAEEQYF

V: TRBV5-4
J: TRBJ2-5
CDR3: CASSSVRGQETQYF

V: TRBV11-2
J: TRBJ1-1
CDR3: CASNLGWGRWTEAFF

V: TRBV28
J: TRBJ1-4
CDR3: CASKVGGYAPANEKLFF

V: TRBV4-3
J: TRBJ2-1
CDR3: CASSQVPRGGWVHEQFF

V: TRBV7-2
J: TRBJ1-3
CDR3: CASSFNLRQRGGNTIYF

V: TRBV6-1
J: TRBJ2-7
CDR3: CAIGTGMGLGQYF

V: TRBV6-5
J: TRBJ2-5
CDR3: CASRAFGEETQYF

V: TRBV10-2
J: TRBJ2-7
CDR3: CASSESVGSGLEQYF

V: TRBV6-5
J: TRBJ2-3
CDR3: CASVGSGGTDTQYF

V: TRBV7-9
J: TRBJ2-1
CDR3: CASSISGAYNEQFF